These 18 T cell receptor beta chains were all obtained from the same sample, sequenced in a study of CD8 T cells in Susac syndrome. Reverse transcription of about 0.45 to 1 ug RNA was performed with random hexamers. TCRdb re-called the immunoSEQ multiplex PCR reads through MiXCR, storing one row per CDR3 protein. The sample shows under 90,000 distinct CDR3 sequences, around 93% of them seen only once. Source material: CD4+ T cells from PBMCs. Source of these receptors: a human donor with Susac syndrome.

CDR3 loop: CASSLYEGEQYF. In DNA, the CDR3 is TGTGCCAGCAGCTTATATGAGGGCGAGCAGTACTTC. This chain connects TRBV7-9 to TRBJ2-7, with D perhaps matching TRBD2 (5 bases). CDR1 and CDR2 (germline): SEHNR, FQNEAQ (reference sequence). Trimming cost V 2 bases and J 6 bases, with 8 bases left between them. CDR3 length equals 12 residues.

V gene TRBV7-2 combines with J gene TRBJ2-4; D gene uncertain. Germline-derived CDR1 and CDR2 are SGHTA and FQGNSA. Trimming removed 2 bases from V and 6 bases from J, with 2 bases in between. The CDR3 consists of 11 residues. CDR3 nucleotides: TGTGCCAGCAGCTTAATAAACATTCAGTACTTC. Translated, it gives CASSLINIQYF.

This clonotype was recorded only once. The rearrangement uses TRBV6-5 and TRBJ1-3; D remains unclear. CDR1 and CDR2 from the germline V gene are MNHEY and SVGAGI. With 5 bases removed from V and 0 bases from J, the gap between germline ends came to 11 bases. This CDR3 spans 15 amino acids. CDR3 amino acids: CASSLSPGSGNTIYF. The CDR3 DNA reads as TGTGCCAGCAGTCTTTCCCCAGGCTCTGGAAACACCATATATTTT.

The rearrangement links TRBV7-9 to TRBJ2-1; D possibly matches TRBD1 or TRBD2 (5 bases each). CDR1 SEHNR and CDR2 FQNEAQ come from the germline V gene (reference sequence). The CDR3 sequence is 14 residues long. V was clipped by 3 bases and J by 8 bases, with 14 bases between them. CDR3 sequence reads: CASSFSGTLYEQFF. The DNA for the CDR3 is TGTGCCAGCAGCTTCTCTGGGACCCTCTATGAGCAGTTCTTC.

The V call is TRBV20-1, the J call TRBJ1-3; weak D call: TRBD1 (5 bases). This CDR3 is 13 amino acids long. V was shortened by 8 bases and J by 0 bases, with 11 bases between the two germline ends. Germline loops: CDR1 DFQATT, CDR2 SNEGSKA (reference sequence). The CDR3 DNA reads TGCAGTCACCCGGACATCTCTGGAAACACCATATATTTT. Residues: CSHPDISGNTIYF.

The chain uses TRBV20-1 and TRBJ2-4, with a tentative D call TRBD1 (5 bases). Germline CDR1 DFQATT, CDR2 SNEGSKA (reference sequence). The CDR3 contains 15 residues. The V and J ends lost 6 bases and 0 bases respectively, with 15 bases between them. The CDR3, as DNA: TGCAGTGCCGAAAGACAGTCTATAGCCAAAAACATTCAGTACTTC. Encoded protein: CSAERQSIAKNIQYF.

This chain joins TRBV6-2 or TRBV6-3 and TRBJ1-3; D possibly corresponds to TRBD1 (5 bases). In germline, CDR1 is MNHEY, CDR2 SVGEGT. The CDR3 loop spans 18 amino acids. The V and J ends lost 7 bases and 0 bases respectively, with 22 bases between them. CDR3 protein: CASIPGGTKASSGNTIYF. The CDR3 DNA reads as TGTGCCAGCATCCCCGGCGGGACGAAGGCCTCCTCTGGAAACACCATATATTTT.

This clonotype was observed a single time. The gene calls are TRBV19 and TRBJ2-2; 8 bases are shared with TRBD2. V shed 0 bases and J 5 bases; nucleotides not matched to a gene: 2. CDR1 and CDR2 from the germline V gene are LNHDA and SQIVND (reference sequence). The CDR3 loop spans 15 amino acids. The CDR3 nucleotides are TGTGCCAGTAGTATAGAAGCGGGGGCAACCGGGGAGCTGTTTTTT. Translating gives CASSIEAGATGELFF.

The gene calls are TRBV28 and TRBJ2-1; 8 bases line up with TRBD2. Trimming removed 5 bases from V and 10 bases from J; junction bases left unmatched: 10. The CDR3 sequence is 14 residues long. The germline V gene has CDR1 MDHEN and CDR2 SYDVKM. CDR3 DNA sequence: TGTGCCAGCAGTCCGAGACTAGCGCTCATCGAGCAGTTCTTC. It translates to CASSPRLALIEQFF.

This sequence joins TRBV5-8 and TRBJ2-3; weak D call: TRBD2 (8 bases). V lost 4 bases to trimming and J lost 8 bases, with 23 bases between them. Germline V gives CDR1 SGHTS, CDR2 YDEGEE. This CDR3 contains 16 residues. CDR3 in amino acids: CASSPGGPGTRATQYF. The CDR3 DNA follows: TGTGCCAGCAGCCCAGGGGGGCCAGGGACTAGGGCTACGCAGTATTTT.

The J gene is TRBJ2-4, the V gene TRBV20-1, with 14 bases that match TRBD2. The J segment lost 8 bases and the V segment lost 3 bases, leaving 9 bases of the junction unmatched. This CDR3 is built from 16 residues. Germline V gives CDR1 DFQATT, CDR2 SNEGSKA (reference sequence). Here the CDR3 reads CSASHGLAGGLDIQYF. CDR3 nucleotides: TGCAGTGCTAGTCACGGACTAGCGGGAGGTTTAGACATTCAGTACTTC.

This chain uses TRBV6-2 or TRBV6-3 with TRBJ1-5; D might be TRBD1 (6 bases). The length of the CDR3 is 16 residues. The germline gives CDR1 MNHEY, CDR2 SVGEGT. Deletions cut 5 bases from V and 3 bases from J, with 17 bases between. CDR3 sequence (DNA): TGTGCCAGCAGTCCCGGGTCAGGGGTTAACAATCAGCCCCAGCATTTT. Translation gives CASSPGSGVNNQPQHF.

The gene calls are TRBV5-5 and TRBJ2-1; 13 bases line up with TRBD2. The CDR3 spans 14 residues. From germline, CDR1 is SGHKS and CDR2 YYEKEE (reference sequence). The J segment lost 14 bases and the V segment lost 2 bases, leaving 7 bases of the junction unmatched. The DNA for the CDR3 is TGTGCCAGCAGCTTAGGGACTAGCGGGGCTAGGGAGTTCTTC. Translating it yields CASSLGTSGAREFF.

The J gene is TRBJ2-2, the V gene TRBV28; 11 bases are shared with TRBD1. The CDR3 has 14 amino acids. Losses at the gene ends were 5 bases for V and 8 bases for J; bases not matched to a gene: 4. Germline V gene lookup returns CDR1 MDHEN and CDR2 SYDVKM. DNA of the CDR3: TGTGCCAGCAGTAGGACAGGGGGCTGGGGGGAGCTGTTTTTT. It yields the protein CASSRTGGWGELFF.

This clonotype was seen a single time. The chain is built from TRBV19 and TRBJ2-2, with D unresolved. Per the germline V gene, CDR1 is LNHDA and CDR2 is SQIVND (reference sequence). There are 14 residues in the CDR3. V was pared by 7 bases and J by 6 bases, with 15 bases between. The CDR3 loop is CASTPLGSAGELFF. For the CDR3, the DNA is TGTGCCAGTACCCCGCTAGGAAGCGCCGGGGAGCTGTTTTTT.

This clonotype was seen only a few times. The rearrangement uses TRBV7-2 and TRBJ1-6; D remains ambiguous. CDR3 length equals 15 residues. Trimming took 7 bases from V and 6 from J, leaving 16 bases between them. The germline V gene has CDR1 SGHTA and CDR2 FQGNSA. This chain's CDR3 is CASTSAPRSNSPLHF. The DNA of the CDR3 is TGTGCCAGCACCTCAGCCCCGCGGTCTAATTCACCCCTCCACTTT. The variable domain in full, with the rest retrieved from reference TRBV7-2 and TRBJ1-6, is GAGVSQSPSNKVTEKGKDVELRCDPISGHTALYWYRQSLGQGLEFLIYFQGNSAPDKSGLPSDRFSAERTGGSVSTLTIQRTQQEDSAVYLCASTSAPRSNSPLHFGNGTRLTVT.

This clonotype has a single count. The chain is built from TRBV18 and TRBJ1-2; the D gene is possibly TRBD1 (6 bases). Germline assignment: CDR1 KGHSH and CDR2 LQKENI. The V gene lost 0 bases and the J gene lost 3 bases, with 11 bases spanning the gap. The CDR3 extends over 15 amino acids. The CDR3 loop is CASSPPSGVDYGYTF. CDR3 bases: TGTGCCAGCTCACCACCGTCAGGGGTTGACTATGGCTACACCTTC.

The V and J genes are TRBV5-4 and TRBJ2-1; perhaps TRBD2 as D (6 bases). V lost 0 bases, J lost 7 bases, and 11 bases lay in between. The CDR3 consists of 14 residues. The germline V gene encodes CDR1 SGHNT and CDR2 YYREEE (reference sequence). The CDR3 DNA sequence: TGTGCCAGCAGCTTGGGCGGGACCCATAATGAGCAGTTCTTC. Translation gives CASSLGGTHNEQFF.